These T cell receptor beta chains were read from a single sample in a study of glioma-infiltrating T cells. TCRdb re-analysed the multiplex PCR reads in MiXCR, keeping a single row per CDR3 protein. The table lists 110,000 or so distinct CDR3 sequences, approximately 26% of them singletons, with roughly 37% in the top ten. The sample comprised glioma tissue, nonneoplastic brain tissue, or PBMCs (not recorded which). The receptor set was obtained from a human donor with low-grade glioma or glioblastoma, undergoing nonglioma brain surgery, or in good health (not recorded which). CDR3s include the opening cysteine and the closing phenylalanine or tryptophan. A D gene is named only where the DNA matches it firmly. Clone size is shown for a subset of rows, as once, few, many or a class of expanded clone.

v_call	d_call	clone_size	j_call	cdr3_aa	cdr3_nt
TRBV4-2	.	.	TRBJ1-5	CASSQDHNSNQPQHF	TGTGCCAGCAGCCAAGATCACAATAGCAATCAGCCCCAGCATTTT
TRBV4-2	TRBD1	.	TRBJ1-1	CASSPPTGGSTEAFF	TGTGCCAGCAGCCCTCCGACAGGGGGCTCAACTGAAGCTTTCTTT
TRBV7-9	TRBD1	many	TRBJ1-1	CASSFGTGGQAFF	TGTGCCAGCAGTTTCGGGACAGGGGGACAAGCTTTCTTT
TRBV6-2/TRBV6-3	.	many	TRBJ2-7	CASSPDRPSYEQYF	TGTGCCAGCAGCCCCGACAGGCCTTCCTACGAGCAGTACTTC
TRBV6-2/TRBV6-3	TRBD2	many	TRBJ2-3	CASSYRLAGGPENTQYF	TGTGCCAGCAGTTACCGCCTAGCGGGAGGGCCGGAAAATACGCAGTATTTT
TRBV19	.	.	TRBJ2-6	CASNQDLYSGANVLTF	TGTGCCAGTAATCAGGACCTCTACTCTGGGGCCAACGTCCTGACTTTC
TRBV24-1	.	many	TRBJ1-5	CATGPQGYNQPQHF	TGTGCCACCGGTCCACAGGGATACAATCAGCCCCAGCATTTT
TRBV14	TRBD1	many	TRBJ1-2	CASSLYRGPNYGYTF	TGTGCCAGCAGCCTCTACAGGGGGCCCAACTATGGCTACACCTTC
TRBV12-3/TRBV12-4	TRBD2	few	TRBJ2-7	CASSLQSGNYEQYF	TGTGCCAGCAGTTTACAGAGCGGGAACTACGAGCAGTACTTC
TRBV20-1	.	many	TRBJ1-3	CSASMGVGNTIYF	TGCAGTGCTAGTATGGGGGTTGGAAACACCATATATTTT
TRBV4-2	.	.	TRBJ1-1	CASSLQTENTEAFF	TGTGCCAGCAGCCTTCAGACAGAGAACACTGAAGCTTTCTTT
TRBV7-6	.	.	TRBJ2-1	CAISVEWGVYKEQFF	TGTGCCATCAGCGTAGAGTGGGGAGTGTACAAGGAGCAGTTCTTC
TRBV29-1	TRBD2	few	TRBJ2-7	CSVRLAGGSGGSYEQYF	TGCAGCGTTAGACTAGCGGGGGGCTCCGGGGGATCCTACGAGCAGTACTTC
TRBV28	.	many	TRBJ2-7	CASSLKVITYEQYF	TGTGCCAGCAGTTTAAAGGTCATAACCTACGAGCAGTACTTC
TRBV12-3/TRBV12-4	TRBD1	.	TRBJ2-7	CASSPWTGGNYEQYF	TGTGCCAGCAGCCCCTGGACAGGGGGAAACTACGAGCAGTACTTC
TRBV5-1	TRBD2	few	TRBJ2-7	CASSLDGLAGANEQYF	TGCGCCAGCAGCTTGGATGGACTAGCGGGGGCAAACGAGCAGTACTTC
TRBV2	TRBD1	many	TRBJ1-1	CASTGTVNTEAFF	TGTGCCAGCACTGGGACAGTGAACACTGAAGCTTTCTTT
TRBV6-2/TRBV6-3	TRBD2	.	TRBJ2-1	CASSYELAGGLDEQFF	TGTGCCAGCAGTTACGAACTAGCGGGAGGGCTCGATGAGCAGTTCTTC
TRBV6-2/TRBV6-3	TRBD1	many	TRBJ2-7	CASSALRDRGAHEQYF	TGTGCCAGCAGTGCGCTCCGGGACAGGGGGGCCCACGAGCAGTACTTC
TRBV4-2	TRBD2	many	TRBJ2-3	CASSQGLAEEGPDTQYF	TGTGCCAGCAGCCAAGGACTAGCGGAAGAGGGCCCAGATACGCAGTATTTT
TRBV12-3/TRBV12-4	.	many	TRBJ1-3	CASSGNSGNTIYF	TGTGCCAGCAGCGGGAACTCTGGAAACACCATATATTTT
TRBV19	.	many	TRBJ1-2	CASSKTGTDTNYGYTF	TGTGCCAGTAGTAAGACCGGGACGGACACTAACTATGGCTACACCTTC
TRBV11-3	.	.	TRBJ1-6	CASSFAYNSPLHF	TGTGCCAGCAGCTTCGCATATAATTCACCCCTCCACTTT
TRBV20-1	.	many	TRBJ2-1	CSARGIYEQFF	TGCAGTGCTAGAGGCATCTATGAGCAGTTCTTC
TRBV14	.	.	TRBJ1-2	CASSQDRGGRIRGYTF	TGTGCCAGCAGCCAAGATAGAGGGGGACGAATCCGAGGCTACACCTTC
TRBV7-2	.	many	TRBJ2-7	CASSLEGGTKEQYF	TGTGCCAGCAGCTTAGAAGGGGGAACGAAAGAGCAGTACTTC
TRBV20-1	TRBD2	many	TRBJ2-7	CSARLAGVTSEQYF	TGCAGTGCTAGGCTAGCGGGAGTGACTTCCGAGCAGTACTTC
TRBV20-1	.	many	TRBJ2-7	CSASPRIPEQYF	TGCAGTGCTAGTCCCAGGATCCCCGAGCAGTACTTC
TRBV6-2/TRBV6-3	.	many	TRBJ2-3	CASAANTQYF	TGTGCCAGCGCCGCGAATACGCAGTATTTT
TRBV6-6	.	.	TRBJ2-1	CASILGYNEQFF	TGTGCAAGCATCTTGGGGTACAATGAGCAGTTCTTC
TRBV24-1	.	.	TRBJ2-1	CATGMRRESANEQFF	TGTGCCACCGGTATGAGGCGAGAGAGCGCCAATGAGCAGTTCTTC
TRBV25-1	.	many	TRBJ1-2	CASSEGTYGYTF	TGTGCCAGCAGTGAGGGAACTTATGGCTACACCTTC
TRBV6-1	.	many	TRBJ2-7	CASSEARRGGSEQYF	TGTGCCAGCAGTGAAGCGAGGAGGGGCGGGTCCGAGCAGTACTTC
TRBV2	.	many	TRBJ2-7	CASSPSGMKYF	TGTGCCAGCAGTCCCTCAGGGATGAAGTACTTC
TRBV19	.	.	TRBJ2-1	CASNLGLSSYGEQFF	TGTGCCAGTAACCTAGGACTTAGCTCCTACGGTGAGCAGTTCTTC
TRBV6-5	TRBD2	many	TRBJ2-1	CASSYSPGGSSYNEQFF	TGTGCCAGCAGTTACTCCCCCGGCGGGAGCTCCTACAATGAGCAGTTCTTC
TRBV10-3	.	few	TRBJ2-1	CAITGQNSNEQFF	TGTGCCATCACGGGGCAGAACAGCAATGAGCAGTTCTTC
TRBV4-1	.	many	TRBJ2-3	CASSHQVGTPDTQYF	TGCGCCAGCAGCCACCAAGTCGGGACCCCAGATACGCAGTATTTT
TRBV7-2	TRBD2	many	TRBJ2-3	CASSTRTSGRFTQYF	TGTGCCAGCAGCACCCGGACTAGCGGGAGGTTCACGCAGTATTTT
TRBV6-1	.	many	TRBJ1-6	CASKSYGRYNSPLHF	TGTGCCAGCAAGAGTTACGGCCGGTATAATTCACCCCTCCACTTT
TRBV12-3/TRBV12-4	TRBD1	many	TRBJ2-1	CASSSSQGADEQFF	TGTGCCAGCAGTTCCTCTCAGGGGGCCGATGAGCAGTTCTTC
TRBV6-1	.	many	TRBJ2-7	CASRELATSSYEQYF	TGTGCCAGCAGGGAACTGGCAACTAGCTCCTACGAGCAGTACTTC
TRBV6-1	.	.	TRBJ2-1	CSSAGVNEQFF	TGTTCCAGTGCAGGGGTGAATGAGCAGTTCTTC
TRBV7-2	.	many	TRBJ2-3	CASTLVPATQYF	TGTGCCAGCACCCTAGTCCCCGCGACGCAGTATTTT
TRBV4-1	.	.	TRBJ2-7	CASSQDTLSYKQYF	TGCGCCAGCAGCCAAGATACCCTCTCCTACAAGCAGTACTTC
TRBV7-9	.	many	TRBJ2-3	CASSRVGETDTQYF	TGTGCCAGCAGCCGAGTAGGGGAAACGGATACGCAGTATTTT
TRBV7-2	.	many	TRBJ2-3	CASSPGRGPRTDTQYF	TGTGCCAGCAGCCCCGGCCGGGGGCCCCGCACAGATACGCAGTATTTT
TRBV9	.	many	TRBJ1-1	CASSPGGLEAFF	TGTGCCAGCAGCCCGGGGGGATTGGAAGCTTTCTTT
TRBV11-3	.	few	TRBJ1-2	CASSLEEVNYGYTF	TGTGCCAGCAGTCTAGAAGAGGTCAACTATGGCTACACCTTC
TRBV19	TRBD1	many	TRBJ2-7	CASSIAGQGGSYEQYF	TGTGCCAGTAGTATAGCAGGACAGGGAGGAAGCTACGAGCAGTACTTC
TRBV10-3	TRBD1	many	TRBJ1-1	CAISEADRRSEAFF	TGTGCCATCAGTGAGGCGGACAGGAGATCTGAAGCTTTCTTT
TRBV2	.	many	TRBJ2-1	CASSVLRGDNEQFF	TGTGCCAGCAGTGTTCTCCGTGGGGACAATGAGCAGTTCTTC
TRBV29-1	.	.	TRBJ1-2	CSVGQGPRGGYTF	TGCAGCGTTGGGCAGGGTCCGAGGGGCGGCTACACCTTC
TRBV6-1	.	.	TRBJ1-2	CSSAGSSYGYTF	TGTTCCAGTGCCGGCAGCTCCTATGGCTACACCTTC